The clone carrying this T cell receptor (beta chain) was recorded at least ten times. These data are taken from a study of human T cells and chemical hapten exposure. Overall study: Patients had diphenylcyclopropenone applied to the scalp weekly throughout the approximately 24-week study. Predominantly women, the patients had alopecia areata, totalis or universalis.

TCRdb reanalysed the RACE reads using MiXCR and keeps one entry per CDR3 protein. Of about 98,000 distinct CDR3 sequences listed, about 10% are singletons. The length of the CDR3 is 14 residues. Germline V gene sequence: CDR1 LGHDT, CDR2 YNNKEL (reference sequence). The ends were cut back, 6 bases at V and 7 bases at J, with 18 bases in the middle. The sample's time point: pre-sensitization, week 0. Regarding treatment: therapeutic diphenylcyclopropenone sensitization with weekly scalp DPC. Each donor was an alopecia patient between 18 and 70 years of age who qualified for DPC. Source: whole blood, taken in connection with sensitization to the hapten diphenylcyclopropenone (DPC). J is TRBJ1-1 and V is TRBV3-1; a possible D gene is TRBD1 (5 bases). This clonotype originated in an older woman with alopecia areata. Some clones in this sample may be carry-over from other donors' samples. CDR3 DNA: TGTGCCAGCAGTCACGCCCGGGACGCAATTGAAGCTTTCTTT. Its translation is CASSHARDAIEAFF. The full variable domain, with the rest looked up from reference TRBV3-1 and TRBJ1-1, is DTAVSQTPKYLVTQMGNDKSIKCEQNLGHDTMYWYKQDSKKFLKIMFSYNNKELIINETVPNRFSPKSPDKAHLNLHINSLELGDSAVYFCASSHARDAIEAFFGQGTRLTVV.